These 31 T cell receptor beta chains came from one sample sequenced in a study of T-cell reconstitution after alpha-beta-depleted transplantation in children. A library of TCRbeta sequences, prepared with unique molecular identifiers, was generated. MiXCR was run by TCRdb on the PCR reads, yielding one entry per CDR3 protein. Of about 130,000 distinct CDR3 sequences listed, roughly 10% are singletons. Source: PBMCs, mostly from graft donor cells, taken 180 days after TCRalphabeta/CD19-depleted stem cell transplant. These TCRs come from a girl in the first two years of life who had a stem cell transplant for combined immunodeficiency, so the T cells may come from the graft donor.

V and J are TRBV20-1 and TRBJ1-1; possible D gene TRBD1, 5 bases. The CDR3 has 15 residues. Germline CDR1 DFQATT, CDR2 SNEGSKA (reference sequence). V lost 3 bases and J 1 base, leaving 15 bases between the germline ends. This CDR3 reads CSARSPGRKNTEAFF. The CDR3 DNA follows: TGCAGTGCTAGGTCTCCGGGACGGAAGAACACTGAAGCTTTCTTT.

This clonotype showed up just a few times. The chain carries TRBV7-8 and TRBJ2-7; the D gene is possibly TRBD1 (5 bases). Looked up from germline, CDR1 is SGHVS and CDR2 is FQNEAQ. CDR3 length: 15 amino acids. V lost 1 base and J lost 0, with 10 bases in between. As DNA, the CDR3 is TGTGCCAGCAGCTTAGTAACCCAGGGCTCCTACGAGCAGTACTTC. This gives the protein CASSLVTQGSYEQYF.

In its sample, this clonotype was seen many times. As DNA, the CDR3 is TGTGCCACCTCGGTGGGGGGAGGAGAGACCCAGTACTTC. It codes for CATSVGGGETQYF. The chain couples TRBV10-3 to TRBJ2-5; weak D call: TRBD2 (6 bases). V was trimmed by 10 bases and J by 4 bases, leaving 16 bases between them. CDR1 and CDR2 from the germline V gene are ENHRY and SYGVKD. CDR3 length: 13 amino acids.

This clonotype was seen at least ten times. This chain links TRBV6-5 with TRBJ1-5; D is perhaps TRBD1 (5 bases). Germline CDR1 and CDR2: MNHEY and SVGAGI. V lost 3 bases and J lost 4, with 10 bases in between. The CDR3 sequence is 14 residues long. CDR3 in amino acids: CASSYSGGNQPQHF. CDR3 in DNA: TGTGCCAGCAGTTATTCGGGGGGGAATCAGCCCCAGCATTTT.

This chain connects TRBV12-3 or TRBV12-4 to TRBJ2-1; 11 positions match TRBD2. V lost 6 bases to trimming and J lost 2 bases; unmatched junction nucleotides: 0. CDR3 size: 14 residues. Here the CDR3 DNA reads TGTGCCAGCAGGGGACTAGCGGCCTACAATGAGCAGTTCTTC. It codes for CASRGLAAYNEQFF.

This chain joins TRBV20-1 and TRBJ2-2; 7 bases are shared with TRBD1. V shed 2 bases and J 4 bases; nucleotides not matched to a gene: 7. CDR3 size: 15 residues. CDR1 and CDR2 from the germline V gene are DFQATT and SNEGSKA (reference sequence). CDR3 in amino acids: CSARRTGDATGELFF. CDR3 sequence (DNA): TGCAGTGCTAGACGGACAGGCGACGCCACCGGGGAGCTGTTTTTT.

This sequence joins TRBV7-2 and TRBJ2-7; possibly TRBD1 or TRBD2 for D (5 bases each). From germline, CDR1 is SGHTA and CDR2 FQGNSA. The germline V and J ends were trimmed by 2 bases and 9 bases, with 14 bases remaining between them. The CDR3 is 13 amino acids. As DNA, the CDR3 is TGTGCCAGCAGCTTAAGGGGTGGGAGTGGGCAGTACTTC. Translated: CASSLRGGSGQYF.

The CDR3 nucleotides are TGTGCCAGCAGCTTAAGGGGGGCGGGGCCGAACGAGCAGTACTTC. Protein product: CASSLRGAGPNEQYF. The chain carries TRBV7-2 and TRBJ2-7; TRBD1 or TRBD2 may be the D gene (6 bases each). The CDR3 consists of 15 residues. Trimming pared 2 bases from V and 5 bases from J, leaving 16 bases between. Looked up from germline, CDR1 is SGHTA and CDR2 is FQGNSA.

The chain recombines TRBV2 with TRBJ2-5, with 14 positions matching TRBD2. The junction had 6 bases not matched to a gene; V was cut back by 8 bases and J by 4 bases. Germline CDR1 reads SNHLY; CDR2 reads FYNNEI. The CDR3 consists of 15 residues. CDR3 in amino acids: CASARLAGGGETQYF. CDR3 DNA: TGTGCCAGCGCCCGACTAGCGGGAGGGGGAGAGACCCAGTACTTC.

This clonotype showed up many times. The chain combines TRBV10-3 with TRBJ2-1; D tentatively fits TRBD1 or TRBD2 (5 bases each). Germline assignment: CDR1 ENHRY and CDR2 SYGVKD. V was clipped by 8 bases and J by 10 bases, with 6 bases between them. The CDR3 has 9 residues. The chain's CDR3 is CAIGTEQFF. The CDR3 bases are TGTGCCATCGGGACGGAGCAGTTCTTC.

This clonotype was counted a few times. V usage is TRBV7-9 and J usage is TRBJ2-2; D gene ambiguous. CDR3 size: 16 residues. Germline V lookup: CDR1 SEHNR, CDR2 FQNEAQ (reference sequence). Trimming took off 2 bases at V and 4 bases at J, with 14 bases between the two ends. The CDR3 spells CASSLPRSEGTGELFF. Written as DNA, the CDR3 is TGTGCCAGCAGCTTACCGAGGAGTGAAGGCACCGGGGAGCTGTTTTTT.

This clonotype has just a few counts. CDR3 bases: TGTGCCAGCAGCTCACCCCCCACCTTGGGGACCCAGTACTTC. Its translation is CASSSPPTLGTQYF. The chain has TRBV7-2 and TRBJ2-5; D remains ambiguous. Trimming removed 4 bases at V and 7 bases at J, with 16 bases between. The V gene's germline CDR1 is SGHTA and CDR2 FQGNSA. The CDR3 has 14 amino acids. Full variable domain (missing parts from reference TRBV7-2 and TRBJ2-5): GAGVSQSPSNKVTEKGKDVELRCDPISGHTALYWYRQSLGQGLEFLIYFQGNSAPDKSGLPSDRFSAERTGGSVSTLTIQRTQQEDSAVYLCASSSPPTLGTQYFGPGTRLLVL.

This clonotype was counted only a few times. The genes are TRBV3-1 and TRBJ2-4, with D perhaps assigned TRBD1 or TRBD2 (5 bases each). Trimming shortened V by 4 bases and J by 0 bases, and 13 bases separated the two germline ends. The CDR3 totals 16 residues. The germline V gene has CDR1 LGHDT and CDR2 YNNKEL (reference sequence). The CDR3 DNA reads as TGTGCCAGCAGCCCTCCGGGACCCCTAGCCAAAAACATTCAGTACTTC. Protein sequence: CASSPPGPLAKNIQYF.

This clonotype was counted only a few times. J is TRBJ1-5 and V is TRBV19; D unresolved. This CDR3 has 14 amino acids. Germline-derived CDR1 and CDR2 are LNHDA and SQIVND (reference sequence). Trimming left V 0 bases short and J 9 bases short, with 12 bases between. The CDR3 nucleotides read TGTGCCAGTAGTATAGAAGACGGCCTGGGGCCCCAGCATTTT. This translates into CASSIEDGLGPQHF.

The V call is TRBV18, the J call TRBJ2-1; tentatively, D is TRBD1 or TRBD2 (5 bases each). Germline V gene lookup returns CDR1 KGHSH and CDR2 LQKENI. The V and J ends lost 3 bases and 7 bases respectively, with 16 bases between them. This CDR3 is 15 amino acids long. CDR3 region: CASSPNWDGRNEQFF. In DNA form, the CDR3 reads TGTGCCAGCTCACCGAACTGGGACGGCCGGAATGAGCAGTTCTTC.

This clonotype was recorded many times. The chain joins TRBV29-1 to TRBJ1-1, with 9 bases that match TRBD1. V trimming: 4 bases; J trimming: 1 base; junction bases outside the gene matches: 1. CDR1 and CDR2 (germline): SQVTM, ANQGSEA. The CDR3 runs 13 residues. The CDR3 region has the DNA TGCAGCGTTGCGACAGGGGGGAACACTGAAGCTTTCTTT. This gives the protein CSVATGGNTEAFF. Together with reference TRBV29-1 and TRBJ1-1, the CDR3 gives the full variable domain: SAVISQKPSRDICQRGTSLTIQCQVDSQVTMMFWYRQQPGQSLTLIATANQGSEATYESGFVIDKFPISRPNLTFSTLTVSNMSPEDSSIYLCSVATGGNTEAFFGQGTRLTVV.

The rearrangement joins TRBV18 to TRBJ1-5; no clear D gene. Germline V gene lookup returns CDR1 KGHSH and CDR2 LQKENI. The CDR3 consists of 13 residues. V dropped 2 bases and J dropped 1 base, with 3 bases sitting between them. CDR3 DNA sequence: TGTGCCAGCTCACCAATGAGCAATCAGCCCCAGCATTTT. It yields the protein CASSPMSNQPQHF.

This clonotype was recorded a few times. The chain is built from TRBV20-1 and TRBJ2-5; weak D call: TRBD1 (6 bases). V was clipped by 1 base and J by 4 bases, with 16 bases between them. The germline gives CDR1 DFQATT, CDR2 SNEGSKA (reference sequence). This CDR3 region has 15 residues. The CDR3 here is CSARADSPSSETQYF. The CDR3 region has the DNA TGCAGTGCTAGAGCGGACAGCCCGTCTTCAGAGACCCAGTACTTC.

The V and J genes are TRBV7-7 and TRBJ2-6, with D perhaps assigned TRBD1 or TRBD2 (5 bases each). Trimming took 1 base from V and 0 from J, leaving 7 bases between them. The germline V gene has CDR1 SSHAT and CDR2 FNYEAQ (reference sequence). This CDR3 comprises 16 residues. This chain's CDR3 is CASSLGDASGANVLTF. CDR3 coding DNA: TGTGCCAGCAGCTTAGGGGACGCCTCTGGGGCCAACGTCCTGACTTTC.

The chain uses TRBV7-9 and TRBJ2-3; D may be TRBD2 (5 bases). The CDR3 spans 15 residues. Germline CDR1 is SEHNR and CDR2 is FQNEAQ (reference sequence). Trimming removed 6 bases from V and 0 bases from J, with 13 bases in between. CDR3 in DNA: TGTGCCAGCAGTCTGGACTTACTTAGCACAGATACGCAGTATTTT. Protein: CASSLDLLSTDTQYF. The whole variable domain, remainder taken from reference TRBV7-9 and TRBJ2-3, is DTGVSQNPRHKITKRGQNVTFRCDPISEHNRLYWYRQTLGQGPEFLTYFQNEAQLEKSRLLSDRFSAERPKGSFSTLEIQRTEQGDSAMYLCASSLDLLSTDTQYFGPGTRLTVL.

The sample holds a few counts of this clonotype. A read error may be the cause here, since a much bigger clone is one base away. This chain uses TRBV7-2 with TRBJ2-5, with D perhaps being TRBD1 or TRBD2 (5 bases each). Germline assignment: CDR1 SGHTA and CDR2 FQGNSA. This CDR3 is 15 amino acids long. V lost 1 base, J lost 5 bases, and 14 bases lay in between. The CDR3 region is CASSLGGSGPETQYF. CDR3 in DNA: TGTGCCAGCAGCTTAGGGGGCTCGGGGCCGGAGACCCAGTACTTC. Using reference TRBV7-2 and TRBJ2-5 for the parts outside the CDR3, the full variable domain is GAGVSQSPSNKVTEKGKDVELRCDPISGHTALYWYRQSLGQGLEFLIYFQGNSAPDKSGLPSDRFSAERTGGSVSTLTIQRTQQEDSAVYLCASSLGGSGPETQYFGPGTRLLVL.

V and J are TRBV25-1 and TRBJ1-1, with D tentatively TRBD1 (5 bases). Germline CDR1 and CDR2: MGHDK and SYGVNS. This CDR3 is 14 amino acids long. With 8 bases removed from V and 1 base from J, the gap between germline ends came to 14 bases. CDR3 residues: CASQAGLTNTEAFF. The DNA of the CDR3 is TGTGCCAGCCAGGCGGGACTTACGAACACTGAAGCTTTCTTT.

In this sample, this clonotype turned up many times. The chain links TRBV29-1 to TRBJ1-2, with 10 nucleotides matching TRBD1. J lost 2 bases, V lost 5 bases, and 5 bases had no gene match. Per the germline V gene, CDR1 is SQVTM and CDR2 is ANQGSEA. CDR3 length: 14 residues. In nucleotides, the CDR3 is TGCAGCGTTTCTCGGACAGGGGGGAACTATGGCTACACCTTC. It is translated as CSVSRTGGNYGYTF.

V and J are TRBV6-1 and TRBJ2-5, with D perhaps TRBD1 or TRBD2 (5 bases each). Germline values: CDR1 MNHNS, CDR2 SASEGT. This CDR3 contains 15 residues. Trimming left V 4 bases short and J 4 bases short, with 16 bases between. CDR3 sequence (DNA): TGTGCCAGCAGTGGCACCGGGACCCTTGGAGAGACCCAGTACTTC. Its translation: CASSGTGTLGETQYF.

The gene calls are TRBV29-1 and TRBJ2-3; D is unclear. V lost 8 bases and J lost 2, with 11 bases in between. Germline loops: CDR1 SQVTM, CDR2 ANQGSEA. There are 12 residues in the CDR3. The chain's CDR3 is CSPRPFTDTQYF. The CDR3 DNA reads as TGCAGCCCACGCCCGTTCACAGATACGCAGTATTTT.

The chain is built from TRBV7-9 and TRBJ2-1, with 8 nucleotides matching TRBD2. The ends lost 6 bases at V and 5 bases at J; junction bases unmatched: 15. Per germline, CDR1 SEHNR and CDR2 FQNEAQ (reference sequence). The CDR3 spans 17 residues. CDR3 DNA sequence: TGTGCCAGCAGGAGTAGAGTTCGGGAGGGCCTGCACAATGAGCAGTTCTTC. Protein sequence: CASRSRVREGLHNEQFF.

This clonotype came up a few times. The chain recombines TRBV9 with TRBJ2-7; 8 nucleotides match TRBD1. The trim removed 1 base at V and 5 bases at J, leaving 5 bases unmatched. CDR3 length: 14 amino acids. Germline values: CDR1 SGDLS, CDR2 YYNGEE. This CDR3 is CASSVRTGWNEQYF. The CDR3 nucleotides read TGTGCCAGCAGCGTAAGGACAGGGTGGAACGAGCAGTACTTC.

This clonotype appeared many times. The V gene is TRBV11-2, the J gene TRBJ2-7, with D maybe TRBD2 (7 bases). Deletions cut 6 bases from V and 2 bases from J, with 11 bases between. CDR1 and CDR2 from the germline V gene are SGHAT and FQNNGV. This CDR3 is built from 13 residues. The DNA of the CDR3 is TGTGCCAGCAGTAGGGGGGGCGCCTACGAGCAGTACTTC. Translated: CASSRGGAYEQYF.

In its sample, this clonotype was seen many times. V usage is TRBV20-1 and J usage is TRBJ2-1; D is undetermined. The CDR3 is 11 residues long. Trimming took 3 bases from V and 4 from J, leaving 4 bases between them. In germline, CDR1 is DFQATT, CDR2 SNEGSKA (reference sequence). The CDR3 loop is CSASPYNEQFF. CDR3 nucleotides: TGCAGTGCTAGCCCATACAATGAGCAGTTCTTC.

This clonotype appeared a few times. The CDR3 is CASSSGTGPNQPQHF. In DNA form, the CDR3 reads TGTGCCAGCAGCTCAGGGACAGGCCCCAATCAGCCCCAGCATTTT. J is TRBJ1-5 and V is TRBV12-3 or TRBV12-4, with 8 bases identical to TRBD1. This CDR3 comprises 15 residues. V trimming: 6 bases; J trimming: 3 bases; junction bases outside the gene matches: 7.

In nucleotides, the CDR3 is TGTGCCAGCAGTAGTACTAGCGGGGTTATCCAAGAGACCCAGTACTTC. The encoded protein is CASSSTSGVIQETQYF. The rearrangement links TRBV27 to TRBJ2-5, with 10 nucleotides matching TRBD2. With 5 bases clipped from V and 1 base from J, the junction kept 7 bases outside the gene matches. CDR1 is MNHEY, CDR2 SMNVEV, per germline (reference sequence). This CDR3 comprises 16 residues.